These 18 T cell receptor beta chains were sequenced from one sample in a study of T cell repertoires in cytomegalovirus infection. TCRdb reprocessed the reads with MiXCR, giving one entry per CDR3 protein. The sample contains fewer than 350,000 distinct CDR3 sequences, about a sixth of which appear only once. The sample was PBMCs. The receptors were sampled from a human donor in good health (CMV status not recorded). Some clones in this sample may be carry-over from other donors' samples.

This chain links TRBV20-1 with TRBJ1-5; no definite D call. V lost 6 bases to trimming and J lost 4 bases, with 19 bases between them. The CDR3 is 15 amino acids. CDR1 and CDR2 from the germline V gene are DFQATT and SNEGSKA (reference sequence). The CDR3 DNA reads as TGCAGTGCAGCCGTCGCGGGTATAGGTAATCAGCCCCAGCATTTT. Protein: CSAAVAGIGNQPQHF.

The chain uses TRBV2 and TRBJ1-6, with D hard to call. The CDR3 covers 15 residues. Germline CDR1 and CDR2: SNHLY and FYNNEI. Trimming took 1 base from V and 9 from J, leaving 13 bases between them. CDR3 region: CASSEGSPGASPLHF. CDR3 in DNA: TGTGCCAGCAGTGAAGGCAGCCCCGGTGCTTCACCCCTCCACTTT.

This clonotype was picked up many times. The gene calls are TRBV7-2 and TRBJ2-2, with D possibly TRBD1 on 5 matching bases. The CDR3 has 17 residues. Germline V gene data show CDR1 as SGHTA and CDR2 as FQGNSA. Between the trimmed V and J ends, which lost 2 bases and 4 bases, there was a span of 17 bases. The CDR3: CASSLRRTTEFTGELFF. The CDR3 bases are TGTGCCAGCAGCTTACGCCGGACAACTGAGTTCACCGGGGAGCTGTTTTTT.

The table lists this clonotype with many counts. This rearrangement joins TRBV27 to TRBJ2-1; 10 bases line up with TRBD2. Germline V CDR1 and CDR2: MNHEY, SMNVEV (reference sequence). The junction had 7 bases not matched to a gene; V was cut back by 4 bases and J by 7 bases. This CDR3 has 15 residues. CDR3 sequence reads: CASSSLAGAENEQFF. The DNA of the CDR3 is TGTGCCAGCAGTTCCCTAGCGGGGGCGGAAAATGAGCAGTTCTTC.

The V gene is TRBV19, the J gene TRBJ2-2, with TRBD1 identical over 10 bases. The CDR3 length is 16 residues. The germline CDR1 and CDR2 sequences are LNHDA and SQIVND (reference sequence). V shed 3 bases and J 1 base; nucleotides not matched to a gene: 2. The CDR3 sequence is CASSIRDRGNTGELFF. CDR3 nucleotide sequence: TGTGCCAGTAGTATCCGGGACAGGGGGAACACCGGGGAGCTGTTTTTT.

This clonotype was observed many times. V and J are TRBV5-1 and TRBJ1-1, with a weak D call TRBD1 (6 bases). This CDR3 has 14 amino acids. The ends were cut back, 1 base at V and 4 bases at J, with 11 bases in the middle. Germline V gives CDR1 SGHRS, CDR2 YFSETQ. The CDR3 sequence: CASSLLGAGTEAFF. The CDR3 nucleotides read TGCGCCAGCAGCTTGTTGGGGGCAGGCACTGAAGCTTTCTTT.

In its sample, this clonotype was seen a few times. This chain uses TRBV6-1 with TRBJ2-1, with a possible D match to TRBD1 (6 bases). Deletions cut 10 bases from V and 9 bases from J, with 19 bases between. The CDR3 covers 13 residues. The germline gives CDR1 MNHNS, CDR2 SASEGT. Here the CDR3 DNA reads TGTGCCACCACTCTCGTGAGGGGGAGTGAGCAGTTCTTC. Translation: CATTLVRGSEQFF.

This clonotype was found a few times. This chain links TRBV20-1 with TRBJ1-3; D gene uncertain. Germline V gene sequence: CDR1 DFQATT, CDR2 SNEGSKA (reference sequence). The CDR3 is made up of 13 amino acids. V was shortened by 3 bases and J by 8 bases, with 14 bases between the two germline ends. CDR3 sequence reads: CSASHEEGHTIYF. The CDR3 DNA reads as TGCAGTGCTAGTCATGAAGAAGGACACACCATATATTTT.

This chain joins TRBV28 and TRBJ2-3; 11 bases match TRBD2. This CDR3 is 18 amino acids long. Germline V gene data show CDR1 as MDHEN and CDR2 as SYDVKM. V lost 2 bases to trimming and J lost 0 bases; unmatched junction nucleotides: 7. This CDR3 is CASSLAASGGLSTDTQYF. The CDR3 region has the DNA TGTGCCAGCAGTTTAGCCGCTAGCGGGGGGCTTAGCACAGATACGCAGTATTTT.

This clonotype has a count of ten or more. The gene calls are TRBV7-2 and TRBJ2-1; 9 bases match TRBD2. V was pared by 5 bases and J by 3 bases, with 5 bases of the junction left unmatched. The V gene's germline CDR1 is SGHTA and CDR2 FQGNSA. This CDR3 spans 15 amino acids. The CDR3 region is CASSVSGGIYNEQFF. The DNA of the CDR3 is TGTGCCAGCAGCGTTAGCGGGGGCATCTACAATGAGCAGTTCTTC.

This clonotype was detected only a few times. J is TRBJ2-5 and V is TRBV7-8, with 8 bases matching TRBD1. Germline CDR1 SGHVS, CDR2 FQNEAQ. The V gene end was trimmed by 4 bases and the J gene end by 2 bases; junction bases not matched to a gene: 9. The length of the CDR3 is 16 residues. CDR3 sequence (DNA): TGTGCCAGCAGCTCACAAACAGGGGGGATACAAGAGACCCAGTACTTC. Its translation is CASSSQTGGIQETQYF. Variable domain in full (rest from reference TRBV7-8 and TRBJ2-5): GAGVSQSPRYKVAKRGQDVALRCDPISGHVSLFWYQQALGQGPEFLTYFQNEAQLDKSGLPSDRFFAERPEGSVSTLKIQRTQQEDSAVYLCASSSQTGGIQETQYFGPGTRLLVL.

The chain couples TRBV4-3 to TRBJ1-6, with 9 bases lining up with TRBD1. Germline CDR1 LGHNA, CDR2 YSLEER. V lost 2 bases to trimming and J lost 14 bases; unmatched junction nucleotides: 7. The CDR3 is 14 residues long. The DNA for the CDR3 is TGCGCCAGCAGCCAACACCGGGACAGGGCGACCCTCCACTTT. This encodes CASSQHRDRATLHF.

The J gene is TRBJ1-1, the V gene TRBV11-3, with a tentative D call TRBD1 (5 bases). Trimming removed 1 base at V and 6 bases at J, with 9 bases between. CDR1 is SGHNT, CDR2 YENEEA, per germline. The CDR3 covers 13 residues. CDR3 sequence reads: CASSLVPGSEAFF. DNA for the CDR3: TGTGCCAGCAGCTTAGTGCCAGGGTCTGAAGCTTTCTTT.

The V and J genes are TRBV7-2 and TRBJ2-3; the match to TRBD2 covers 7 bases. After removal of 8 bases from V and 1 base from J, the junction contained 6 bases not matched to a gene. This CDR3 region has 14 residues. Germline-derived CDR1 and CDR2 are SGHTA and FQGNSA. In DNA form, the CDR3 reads TGTGCCAGCTTATTGGGGGGGGGCACAGATACGCAGTATTTT. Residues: CASLLGGGTDTQYF. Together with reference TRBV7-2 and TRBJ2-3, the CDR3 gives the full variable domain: GAGVSQSPSNKVTEKGKDVELRCDPISGHTALYWYRQSLGQGLEFLIYFQGNSAPDKSGLPSDRFSAERTGGSVSTLTIQRTQQEDSAVYLCASLLGGGTDTQYFGPGTRLTVL.

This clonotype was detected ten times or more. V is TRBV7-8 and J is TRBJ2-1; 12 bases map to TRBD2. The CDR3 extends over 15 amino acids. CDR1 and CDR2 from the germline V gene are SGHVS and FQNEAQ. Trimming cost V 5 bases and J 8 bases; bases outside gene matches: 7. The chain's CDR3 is CASSTRLAGVYEQFF. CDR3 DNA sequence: TGTGCCAGCAGCACCCGACTAGCGGGGGTTTATGAGCAGTTCTTC.

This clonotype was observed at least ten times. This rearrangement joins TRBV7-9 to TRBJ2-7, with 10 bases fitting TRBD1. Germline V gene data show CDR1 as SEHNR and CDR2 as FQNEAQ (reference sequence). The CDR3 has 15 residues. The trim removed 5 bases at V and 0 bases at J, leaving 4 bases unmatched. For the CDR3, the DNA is TGTGCCAGCAGCACGGGACAGGGGCCCTCCTACGAGCAGTACTTC. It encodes CASSTGQGPSYEQYF.

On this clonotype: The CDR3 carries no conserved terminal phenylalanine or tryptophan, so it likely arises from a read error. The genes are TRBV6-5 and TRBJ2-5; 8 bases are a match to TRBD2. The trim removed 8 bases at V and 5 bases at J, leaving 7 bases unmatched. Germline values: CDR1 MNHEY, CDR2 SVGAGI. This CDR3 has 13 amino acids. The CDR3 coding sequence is TGTGCCAGCGGAGCGGGGGTTCTGGAGACCCAGTACTTA. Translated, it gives CASGAGVLETQYL.

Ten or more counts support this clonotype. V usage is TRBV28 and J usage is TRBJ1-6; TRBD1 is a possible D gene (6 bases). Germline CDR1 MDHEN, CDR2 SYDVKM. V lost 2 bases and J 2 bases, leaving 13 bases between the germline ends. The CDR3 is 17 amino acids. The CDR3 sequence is CASSLLSGEAYNSPLHF. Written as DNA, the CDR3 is TGTGCCAGCAGTTTACTATCAGGGGAGGCCTATAATTCACCCCTCCACTTT. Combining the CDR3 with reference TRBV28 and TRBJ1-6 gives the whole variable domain DVKVTQSSRYLVKRTGEKVFLECVQDMDHENMFWYRQDPGLGLRLIYFSYDVKMKEKGDIPEGYSVSREKKERFSLILESASTNQTSMYLCASSLLSGEAYNSPLHFGNGTRLTVT.